A selection of T cell receptor beta chains follows, all from one sample in a study of shared clonotypes between healthy human individuals. Some clones are missing from TCRdb's copy, which holds only in-frame ones; the method was immunoSEQ multiplex PCR. The data show hundreds of thousands of clones, 73% seen once. Source material: memory CD4+ T cells sorted from blood. These receptor sequences come from a woman aged 25 to 39 in good health. CDR3s include the opening cysteine and the closing phenylalanine or tryptophan. Fields, in order: CDR3 DNA, CDR3 protein, J gene, D gene, clone size, V gene. The D gene is left open where the match is weak. Clone size appears in some rows only: once, few, many, or a class for an expanded clone.

CDR3nt: TGTGCCAGCAGTTTATGGGGGACAGGGAAGTCCTACGAGCAGTACTTC
CDR3aa: CASSLWGTGKSYEQYF
j_gene: TRBJ2-7
d_gene: TRBD1
abundance: once
v_gene: TRBV28

CDR3nt: TGTGCCAGTAGTATGGCCCGGCGCGAGCAGTACTTC
CDR3aa: CASSMARREQYF
j_gene: TRBJ2-7
d_gene: -
abundance: -
v_gene: TRBV19

CDR3nt: TGTGCCAGCCACCCCGGGCAAGACAGGGGTGGCTACACCTTC
CDR3aa: CASHPGQDRGGYTF
j_gene: TRBJ1-2
d_gene: TRBD1
abundance: few
v_gene: TRBV6-1

CDR3nt: TGTGCCAGCAGCCTAGAGGGAGGCAATCAGCCCCAGCATTTT
CDR3aa: CASSLEGGNQPQHF
j_gene: TRBJ1-5
d_gene: -
abundance: many
v_gene: TRBV7-2

CDR3nt: TGTGCCAGTAGTCCACAGGAGTCCTACGAGCAGTACTTC
CDR3aa: CASSPQESYEQYF
j_gene: TRBJ2-7
d_gene: -
abundance: -
v_gene: TRBV19

CDR3nt: TGTGCCAGCAGCGCTAGCGGGAGGGGGGATACGCAGTATTTT
CDR3aa: CASSASGRGDTQYF
j_gene: TRBJ2-3
d_gene: TRBD2
abundance: -
v_gene: TRBV7-9

CDR3nt: TGTGCCAGCAGTTTACCGGACTACTACAATGAGCAGTTCTTC
CDR3aa: CASSLPDYYNEQFF
j_gene: TRBJ2-1
d_gene: -
abundance: -
v_gene: TRBV28

CDR3nt: TGTGCCAGCAGTCAACTAGCGGGAGGGGCCAATGAGCAGTTCTTC
CDR3aa: CASSQLAGGANEQFF
j_gene: TRBJ2-1
d_gene: TRBD2
abundance: -
v_gene: TRBV2

CDR3nt: TGTGCCAGCAGCCCTGGGTCGCCCGCCTACACCGGGGAGCTGTTTTTT
CDR3aa: CASSPGSPAYTGELFF
j_gene: TRBJ2-2
d_gene: -
abundance: once
v_gene: TRBV7-2

CDR3nt: TGCGCCAGCAGCTTGTCTGGCGAACACTCTGGAAACACCATATATTTT
CDR3aa: CASSLSGEHSGNTIYF
j_gene: TRBJ1-3
d_gene: -
abundance: -
v_gene: TRBV5-1

CDR3nt: TGTGCCAGCAGCCCCGGGGGAGTTGGAGCTTTCTTT
CDR3aa: CASSPGGVGAFF
j_gene: TRBJ1-1
d_gene: -
abundance: -
v_gene: TRBV7-9

CDR3nt: TGTGCCAGCCACTCGAGGCCAAACACTGAAGCTTTCTTT
CDR3aa: CASHSRPNTEAFF
j_gene: TRBJ1-1
d_gene: -
abundance: few
v_gene: TRBV6-5

CDR3nt: TGTGCCATCAGCCCGACTGGAAGCATACAGGGCAATGAGCAGTTCTTC
CDR3aa: CAISPTGSIQGNEQFF
j_gene: TRBJ2-1
d_gene: -
abundance: -
v_gene: TRBV10-3

CDR3nt: TGTGCCAGCTCTCCGGGGGTAAGCTCCTACGAGCAGTACTTC
CDR3aa: CASSPGVSSYEQYF
j_gene: TRBJ2-7
d_gene: -
abundance: -
v_gene: TRBV18

CDR3nt: TGTGCCAGCAGTGACCCAAACCTAGCAAACTACGAGCAGTACTTC
CDR3aa: CASSDPNLANYEQYF
j_gene: TRBJ2-7
d_gene: -
abundance: -
v_gene: TRBV6-1

CDR3nt: TGCGCCAGCAGTCGTTCTAGCGGCTCCTACAATGAGCAGTTCTTC
CDR3aa: CASSRSSGSYNEQFF
j_gene: TRBJ2-1
d_gene: TRBD2
abundance: -
v_gene: TRBV5-1

CDR3nt: TGCGCCAGCAGTGATCTAGCGGGGGTCACAGCATATGAGCAGTTCTTC
CDR3aa: CASSDLAGVTAYEQFF
j_gene: TRBJ2-1
d_gene: TRBD2
abundance: -
v_gene: TRBV10-2

CDR3nt: TGTGCCAGCAGCCCCCCCAGTGTCGAGACCCAGTACTTC
CDR3aa: CASSPPSVETQYF
j_gene: TRBJ2-5
d_gene: -
abundance: few
v_gene: TRBV28

CDR3nt: TGTGCCAGCAGGTCATTAGCAGGTAGGGCCTACGAGCAGTACTTC
CDR3aa: CASRSLAGRAYEQYF
j_gene: TRBJ2-7
d_gene: -
abundance: -
v_gene: TRBV11-2

CDR3nt: TGTGCCAGCAGTCCTGGACCGTCTTGGATCTATGGCTACACCTTC
CDR3aa: CASSPGPSWIYGYTF
j_gene: TRBJ1-2
d_gene: -
abundance: -
v_gene: TRBV27

CDR3nt: TGCGCCAGCAGCTTCGGGACAGGGGGAAGAGGGCAGTACTTC
CDR3aa: CASSFGTGGRGQYF
j_gene: TRBJ2-7
d_gene: TRBD1
abundance: -
v_gene: TRBV5-1

CDR3nt: TGTGCCAGCAGCCAAGTCAAGGGCGGTGAACACCGGAACACCGGGGAGCTGTTTTTT
CDR3aa: CASSQVKGGEHRNTGELFF
j_gene: TRBJ2-2
d_gene: -
abundance: -
v_gene: TRBV4-2

CDR3nt: TGTGCCAGTAGTCCGACCTCTGGGGCCAACGTCCTGACTTTC
CDR3aa: CASSPTSGANVLTF
j_gene: TRBJ2-6
d_gene: -
abundance: -
v_gene: TRBV19

CDR3nt: TGCAGCGTTGAAGAGTTCGAGATTACTGAAGCTTTCTTT
CDR3aa: CSVEEFEITEAFF
j_gene: TRBJ1-1
d_gene: -
abundance: -
v_gene: TRBV29-1

CDR3nt: TGTGCCAGCAGGCTACTAGCGGGAGGGCAAACCGGGGAGCTGTTTTTT
CDR3aa: CASRLLAGGQTGELFF
j_gene: TRBJ2-2
d_gene: TRBD2
abundance: -
v_gene: TRBV7-6

CDR3nt: TGTGCCAGCAGTGAAGCGGCAGCCCTTTTCTACGAGCAGTACTTC
CDR3aa: CASSEAAALFYEQYF
j_gene: TRBJ2-7
d_gene: -
abundance: few
v_gene: TRBV6-1

CDR3nt: TGTGCCAGCAGTGAAGAATCAGGAGGCTATGGCTACACCTTC
CDR3aa: CASSEESGGYGYTF
j_gene: TRBJ1-2
d_gene: -
abundance: -
v_gene: TRBV2

CDR3nt: TGTGCCAGCAGTTACTCTGGGTCGGGAGCCGCTTCAGCTTTCTTT
CDR3aa: CASSYSGSGAASAFF
j_gene: TRBJ1-1
d_gene: -
abundance: -
v_gene: TRBV6-5

CDR3nt: TGTGCCAGCAGTGGTGGGCCGGAACAGCCCCAGCATTTT
CDR3aa: CASSGGPEQPQHF
j_gene: TRBJ1-5
d_gene: -
abundance: -
v_gene: TRBV2

CDR3nt: TGTGCCAGCAGTGTGGCTTACTCTGGGGCCAACGTCCTGACTTTC
CDR3aa: CASSVAYSGANVLTF
j_gene: TRBJ2-6
d_gene: -
abundance: -
v_gene: TRBV25-1

CDR3nt: TGTGCCAGCAGCCAGGGACAGAGCACAGATACGCAGTATTTT
CDR3aa: CASSQGQSTDTQYF
j_gene: TRBJ2-3
d_gene: TRBD1
abundance: -
v_gene: TRBV4-2

CDR3nt: TGCGCCAGCAGCCGGGACAGGGTTGGGGAGACCCAGTACTTC
CDR3aa: CASSRDRVGETQYF
j_gene: TRBJ2-5
d_gene: TRBD1
abundance: -
v_gene: TRBV4-1

CDR3nt: TGCGCCAGCAGCCTCCGACAGGGGAAGGAAGCTTTCTTT
CDR3aa: CASSLRQGKEAFF
j_gene: TRBJ1-1
d_gene: TRBD1
abundance: -
v_gene: TRBV10-1

CDR3nt: TGCAGTGCGACAGGGTGGCATGGCTACACCTTC
CDR3aa: CSATGWHGYTF
j_gene: TRBJ1-2
d_gene: TRBD1
abundance: -
v_gene: TRBV20-1

CDR3nt: TGTGCCAGTAGAGGGGATTGGGGCAGGCCCAATCAGCCCCAGCATTTT
CDR3aa: CASRGDWGRPNQPQHF
j_gene: TRBJ1-5
d_gene: -
abundance: -
v_gene: TRBV19

CDR3nt: TGTGCCAGCAGTGAGGAGGGCACGCCCAAAAACATTCAGTACTTC
CDR3aa: CASSEEGTPKNIQYF
j_gene: TRBJ2-4
d_gene: -
abundance: -
v_gene: TRBV2

CDR3nt: TGCGCCAGCAGCCCCGGGAGTACTAATGAAAAACTGTTTTTT
CDR3aa: CASSPGSTNEKLFF
j_gene: TRBJ1-4
d_gene: -
abundance: -
v_gene: TRBV5-1

CDR3nt: TGCAGCGTTGGACGACAGGGGGCTTGGACTGAAGCTTTCTTT
CDR3aa: CSVGRQGAWTEAFF
j_gene: TRBJ1-1
d_gene: TRBD1
abundance: -
v_gene: TRBV29-1

CDR3nt: TGCAGTGCTCCGGACGTCTACGAGCAGTACTTC
CDR3aa: CSAPDVYEQYF
j_gene: TRBJ2-7
d_gene: -
abundance: -
v_gene: TRBV20-1

CDR3nt: TGCGCCAGCAGCTTGAGGGAACAAATGCCGGGCGAGCAGTACTTC
CDR3aa: CASSLREQMPGEQYF
j_gene: TRBJ2-7
d_gene: -
abundance: -
v_gene: TRBV5-1

CDR3nt: TGCAGCCACCTGGGCCTGGGTGGGGAGCTGTTTTTT
CDR3aa: CSHLGLGGELFF
j_gene: TRBJ2-2
d_gene: -
abundance: once
v_gene: TRBV29-1

CDR3nt: TGTGCCAGCAGTGAATCGGGCAGGACTCAGTACTTC
CDR3aa: CASSESGRTQYF
j_gene: TRBJ2-4
d_gene: -
abundance: -
v_gene: TRBV2

CDR3nt: TGTGCCAGCAGTTACGCGACAGGGACCAATCAGCCCCAGCATTTT
CDR3aa: CASSYATGTNQPQHF
j_gene: TRBJ1-5
d_gene: TRBD1
abundance: -
v_gene: TRBV6-8

CDR3nt: TGTGCCAGCAGTGAAGTATTCTTCAATCAGCCCCAGCATTTT
CDR3aa: CASSEVFFNQPQHF
j_gene: TRBJ1-5
d_gene: -
abundance: -
v_gene: TRBV6-1

CDR3nt: TGTGCCGTCCTCGGCCCCGGGGATTCACCCCTCCACTTT
CDR3aa: CAVLGPGDSPLHF
j_gene: TRBJ1-6
d_gene: -
abundance: -
v_gene: TRBV25-1

CDR3nt: TGCAGCGTTGTGGTATGGGGAGCGGATACGCAGTATTTT
CDR3aa: CSVVVWGADTQYF
j_gene: TRBJ2-3
d_gene: -
abundance: -
v_gene: TRBV29-1

CDR3nt: TGTGCCAGCAGCGGACAGGTGTTAAACGAGCAGTACTTC
CDR3aa: CASSGQVLNEQYF
j_gene: TRBJ2-7
d_gene: TRBD1
abundance: few
v_gene: TRBV28

CDR3nt: TGTGCCAGCAGCCCCGGGGACAATGAGCAGTTCTTC
CDR3aa: CASSPGDNEQFF
j_gene: TRBJ2-1
d_gene: -
abundance: many
v_gene: TRBV7-3

CDR3nt: TGTGCCAGCAGTAGGGACAGACAAGAGACCCAGTACTTC
CDR3aa: CASSRDRQETQYF
j_gene: TRBJ2-5
d_gene: TRBD1
abundance: -
v_gene: TRBV6-1

CDR3nt: TGTGCCAGCAGCTTAGAGACAGGGAGGGATGGCTACACCTTC
CDR3aa: CASSLETGRDGYTF
j_gene: TRBJ1-2
d_gene: TRBD1
abundance: many
v_gene: TRBV7-9

CDR3nt: TGCAGCGTTACCGGCCCCTACGAGCAGTACTTC
CDR3aa: CSVTGPYEQYF
j_gene: TRBJ2-7
d_gene: -
abundance: -
v_gene: TRBV29-1

CDR3nt: TGTGCCAGCTCACCTTCTAGCGGGAGATCTAACCAAGAGACCCAGTACTTC
CDR3aa: CASSPSSGRSNQETQYF
j_gene: TRBJ2-5
d_gene: TRBD2
abundance: -
v_gene: TRBV18

CDR3nt: TGTGCCAGCAGTTTGGATCTAGCGGGAAGCCAAGAGACCCAGTACTTC
CDR3aa: CASSLDLAGSQETQYF
j_gene: TRBJ2-5
d_gene: TRBD2
abundance: -
v_gene: TRBV28

CDR3nt: TGCGCCAGCAGCGTAGCGGGGACCTCCCCCCATGAGCAGTTCTTC
CDR3aa: CASSVAGTSPHEQFF
j_gene: TRBJ2-1
d_gene: TRBD2
abundance: many
v_gene: TRBV5-1

CDR3nt: TGTGCCAGTAGGGATCGGACTAGCCTAGTGTACGAGCAGTTCTTC
CDR3aa: CASRDRTSLVYEQFF
j_gene: TRBJ2-1
d_gene: TRBD2
abundance: once
v_gene: TRBV19

CDR3nt: TGTGCCAGCAGTGAATACCAGGGGACGCGCAATCAGCCCCAGCATTTT
CDR3aa: CASSEYQGTRNQPQHF
j_gene: TRBJ1-5
d_gene: -
abundance: few
v_gene: TRBV6-1

CDR3nt: TGTGCCAGCACAGGGGCTAGCGGGACTTCTAACACCGGGGAGCTGTTTTTT
CDR3aa: CASTGASGTSNTGELFF
j_gene: TRBJ2-2
d_gene: TRBD2
abundance: once
v_gene: TRBV28

CDR3nt: TGTGCCAGCAGCTTGGGAGTGGGAGGGGCTGAAGCTTTCTTT
CDR3aa: CASSLGVGGAEAFF
j_gene: TRBJ1-1
d_gene: -
abundance: -
v_gene: TRBV5-4

CDR3nt: TGCGCCAGCAGCTTGTTTTCCCAGGGGGGTAACACTGAAGCTTTCTTT
CDR3aa: CASSLFSQGGNTEAFF
j_gene: TRBJ1-1
d_gene: TRBD1
abundance: few
v_gene: TRBV5-1

CDR3nt: TGTGCCAGCAGTTTAGCCAGGGGAACTAACTATGGCTACACCTTC
CDR3aa: CASSLARGTNYGYTF
j_gene: TRBJ1-2
d_gene: -
abundance: -
v_gene: TRBV27